The T cell receptor beta chain under discussion was sequenced for a study of human T cells and chemical hapten exposure. Looking at the study overall: Patients' scalps got diphenylcyclopropenone weekly throughout the roughly 25-week study.

Regarding the study as a whole: There was alopecia in the donors, so their immune response may differ from that of healthy people.

V was pared by 0 bases and J by 5 bases, with 10 bases between. Germline lookup yields CDR1 SGHRS and CDR2 YFSETQ. The CDR3 covers 14 residues. On this clonotype: Its specificity is unknown.

TCRdb passed the RACE reads through MiXCR, listing each CDR3 protein once. The sample contains under 200,000 distinct CDR3 sequences, about 27% of which appear only once. Time point noted: patch test 3, about 24 weeks after DPC sensitization. Indicated treatment: therapeutic diphenylcyclopropenone sensitization with weekly scalp DPC. Extraction yielded total RNA from whole blood (unfractionated). The clonotype was recovered from a young woman with alopecia areata. Some clones in this sample may be carry-over from other donors' samples. The chain couples TRBV5-1 to TRBJ2-3; D gene uncertain. Sequencing used whole blood, obtained in connection with sensitization to the hapten diphenylcyclopropenone (DPC). This chain's CDR3 is CASSLDTIGDTQYF. For the CDR3, the DNA is TGCGCCAGCAGCTTGGACACTATTGGAGATACGCAGTATTTT.